These T cell receptor beta chains were read from a single sample in a study of blood T cell repertoires in COVID-19. Clones were sequenced by immunoSEQ multiplex PCR, and TCRdb holds only the in-frame ones, with some missing. This sample carries 200,000 to 250,000 clones, approximately 80% of them seen once, and the ten largest clones take about 4%. Sequenced sample: peripheral blood. The receptors originated from a woman aged 40 to 50 with active or convalescent COVID-19. Both conserved end residues are part of each CDR3. Each record gives: CDR3 DNA, CDR3 protein, D gene, V gene, J gene, clone size. The D gene is left open where the match is weak. Where a row states a size, it is once, few, many or the class of an expanded clone; other rows omit it.

CDR3nt: TGTGCCTGGAGTGACCGCGCTACTAATGAAAAACTGTTTTTT
CDR3aa: CAWSDRATNEKLFF
d_gene: -
v_gene: TRBV30
j_gene: TRBJ1-4
abundance: -

CDR3nt: TGTGCCAGCAGCCTCCGGCGGGGAGCAGATACGCAGTATTTT
CDR3aa: CASSLRRGADTQYF
d_gene: -
v_gene: TRBV3-1/TRBV3-2
j_gene: TRBJ2-3
abundance: -

CDR3nt: TGTGCCAGCAGCCCAAACTTGATCACAGATACGCAGTATTTT
CDR3aa: CASSPNLITDTQYF
d_gene: -
v_gene: TRBV5-4
j_gene: TRBJ2-3
abundance: -

CDR3nt: TGTGCCAGCAGCGCGCGGCGGGATATCACAGATACGCAGTATTTT
CDR3aa: CASSARRDITDTQYF
d_gene: -
v_gene: TRBV9
j_gene: TRBJ2-3
abundance: -

CDR3nt: TGTGCCAGCAGTTTACCGAGCTCCTATAATTCACCCCTCCACTTT
CDR3aa: CASSLPSSYNSPLHF
d_gene: -
v_gene: TRBV27
j_gene: TRBJ1-6
abundance: -

CDR3nt: TGTGCCAGCACCCCGACTAGCGGCACAGATACGCAGTATTTT
CDR3aa: CASTPTSGTDTQYF
d_gene: TRBD2
v_gene: TRBV3-1/TRBV3-2
j_gene: TRBJ2-3
abundance: -

CDR3nt: TGTGCCAGCAGTGATCGACAAACTAATTCACCCCTCCACTTT
CDR3aa: CASSDRQTNSPLHF
d_gene: -
v_gene: TRBV6-1
j_gene: TRBJ1-6
abundance: -

CDR3nt: TGTGCCAGCAGCGTAGTTCAGGATATGAACTATGGCTACACCTTC
CDR3aa: CASSVVQDMNYGYTF
d_gene: -
v_gene: TRBV9
j_gene: TRBJ1-2
abundance: -

CDR3nt: TGTGCCAGCTCTCGTAACGGGGGGTCACCCCTCCACTTT
CDR3aa: CASSRNGGSPLHF
d_gene: -
v_gene: TRBV12-3/TRBV12-4
j_gene: TRBJ1-6
abundance: -

CDR3nt: TGTGCCAGCTCACCCCAGGGGGATTCACCCCTCCACTTT
CDR3aa: CASSPQGDSPLHF
d_gene: TRBD1
v_gene: TRBV18
j_gene: TRBJ1-6
abundance: -

CDR3nt: TGCAGCGTTGAGCAGGCTATGACAACCACTGAAGCTTTCTTT
CDR3aa: CSVEQAMTTTEAFF
d_gene: -
v_gene: TRBV29-1
j_gene: TRBJ1-1
abundance: -

CDR3nt: TGCGCCAGCAGCTTGGACAACCCCAACACCGGGGAGCTGTTTTTT
CDR3aa: CASSLDNPNTGELFF
d_gene: -
v_gene: TRBV5-1
j_gene: TRBJ2-2
abundance: -

CDR3nt: TGTGCCATCAGTGAGTACGAGAGCTACGAGCAGTACTTC
CDR3aa: CAISEYESYEQYF
d_gene: -
v_gene: TRBV10-3
j_gene: TRBJ2-7
abundance: -

CDR3nt: TGTGCCGGCTCACCGGATAGCGGGGGGGCCGAGACCCAGTACTTC
CDR3aa: CAGSPDSGGAETQYF
d_gene: TRBD2
v_gene: TRBV18
j_gene: TRBJ2-5
abundance: once

CDR3nt: TGTGCCAGCAGTGAGCTAGCGGGGTTCACAGATACGCAGTATTTT
CDR3aa: CASSELAGFTDTQYF
d_gene: TRBD2
v_gene: TRBV2
j_gene: TRBJ2-3
abundance: few

CDR3nt: TGTGCCTGGAGTGGGACAGGGGTTGCAACTAATGAAAAACTGTTTTTT
CDR3aa: CAWSGTGVATNEKLFF
d_gene: TRBD1
v_gene: TRBV30
j_gene: TRBJ1-4
abundance: few

CDR3nt: TGTGCCAGCAGCTTGGGCAGCATGAACACTGAAGCTTTCTTT
CDR3aa: CASSLGSMNTEAFF
d_gene: -
v_gene: TRBV7-3
j_gene: TRBJ1-1
abundance: -

CDR3nt: TGCGCCAGCAGCTTGGTCCTACAGGGAACGGGTAATTCACCCCTCCACTTT
CDR3aa: CASSLVLQGTGNSPLHF
d_gene: -
v_gene: TRBV5-1
j_gene: TRBJ1-6
abundance: once